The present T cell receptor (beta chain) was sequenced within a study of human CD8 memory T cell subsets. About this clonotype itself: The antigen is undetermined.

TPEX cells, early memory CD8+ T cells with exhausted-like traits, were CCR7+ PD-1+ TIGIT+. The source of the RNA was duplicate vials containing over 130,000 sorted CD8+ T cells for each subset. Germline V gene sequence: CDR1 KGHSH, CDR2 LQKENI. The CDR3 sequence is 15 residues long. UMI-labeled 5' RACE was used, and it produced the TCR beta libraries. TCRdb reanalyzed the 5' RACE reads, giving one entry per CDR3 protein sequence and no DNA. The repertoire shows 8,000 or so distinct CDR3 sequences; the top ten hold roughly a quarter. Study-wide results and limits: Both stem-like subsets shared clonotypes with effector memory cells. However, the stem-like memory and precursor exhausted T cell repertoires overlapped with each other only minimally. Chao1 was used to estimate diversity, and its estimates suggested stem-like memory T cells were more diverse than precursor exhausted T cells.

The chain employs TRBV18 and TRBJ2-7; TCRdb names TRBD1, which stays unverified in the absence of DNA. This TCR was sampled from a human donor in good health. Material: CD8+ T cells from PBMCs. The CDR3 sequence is CASSATGGSSYEQYF. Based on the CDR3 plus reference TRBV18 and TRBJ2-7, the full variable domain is NAGVMQNPRHLVRRRGQEARLRCSPMKGHSHVYWYRQLPEEGLKFMVYLQKENIIDESGMPKERFSAEFPKEGPSILRIQQVVRGDSAAYFCASSATGGSSYEQYFGPGTRLTVT.